Listed below are T cell receptor beta chains from one sample, sequenced in a study of regulatory T cells in long-lasting Graves disease. A single record per CDR3 protein comes from TCRdb applying MiXCR to the multiplex PCR reads. The sample yields some 560,000 distinct CDR3 sequences, 16% seen once. These data are also associated with another study on T cells in Graves' hyperthyroidism and ophthalmopathy.

The sample was peripheral blood mononuclear cells (PBMCs), taken at new diagnosis, from a patient treated with antithyroid drugs. The origin of the receptors is a woman aged 40 to 65 with Graves disease. CDR3s include the opening cysteine and the closing phenylalanine or tryptophan. The D gene is left open where the match is weak. Rows may omit the clone size; those that give it use once, few, many or a size class.

abundance	v_gene	d_gene	j_gene	CDR3aa	CDR3nt
.	TRBV9	TRBD1	TRBJ2-7	CASSVLSGGEQYF	TGTGCCAGCAGCGTACTGTCAGGGGGCGAGCAGTACTTC
many	TRBV28	.	TRBJ2-5	CASSSVAWGETQYF	TGTGCCAGCAGTTCTGTTGCCTGGGGTGAGACCCAGTACTTC
many	TRBV4-1	TRBD1	TRBJ1-5	CASSQDGTGFSNQPQHF	TGCGCCAGCAGCCAAGATGGGACAGGGTTCAGCAATCAGCCCCAGCATTTT
many	TRBV3-1	.	TRBJ1-2	CASSQDPGTGYTF	TGTGCCAGCAGCCAAGATCCGGGGACCGGCTACACCTTC
once	TRBV5-1	.	TRBJ2-5	CVSSLAGETQYF	TGCGTCAGCAGCTTGGCCGGGGAGACCCAGTACTTC
many	TRBV11-2	TRBD2	TRBJ2-1	CASSQQERGGLVEQFF	TGTGCCAGCAGCCAGCAAGAGCGGGGGGGCCTTGTTGAGCAGTTCTTC
.	TRBV6-2/TRBV6-3	.	TRBJ2-2	CASYPWGLGIGELFF	TGTGCCAGCTACCCCTGGGGGCTAGGCATCGGGGAGCTGTTTTTT
many	TRBV29-1	.	TRBJ2-7	CSVGDLTYEQYF	TGCAGCGTTGGTGACCTAACCTACGAGCAGTACTTC
few	TRBV9	.	TRBJ2-3	CASSVEGGDSGGTTDTQYF	TGTGCCAGCAGCGTAGAGGGGGGGGACAGTGGGGGAACCACAGATACGCAGTATTTT
many	TRBV5-1	TRBD1	TRBJ2-7	CASSSGTATYEQYF	TGCGCCAGCAGCTCCGGGACAGCAACCTACGAGCAGTACTTC
few	TRBV11-2	.	TRBJ2-1	CASSSARGAVPYNEQFF	TGTGCCAGCAGCTCCGCCCGGGGGGCCGTGCCTTACAATGAGCAGTTCTTC
.	TRBV27	TRBD1	TRBJ1-2	CASGQAYGYTF	TGTGCCAGCGGACAGGCTTATGGCTACACCTTC
few	TRBV10-1	.	TRBJ2-2	CASSRGAESYTGELFF	TGCGCCAGCAGTCGAGGGGCGGAATCCTACACCGGGGAGCTGTTTTTT
.	TRBV12-3/TRBV12-4	.	TRBJ2-4	CASSRSSGLAKNIQYF	TGTGCCAGCAGTCGATCCTCGGGGCTAGCCAAAAACATTCAGTACTTC
few	TRBV11-3	TRBD1	TRBJ1-1	CASSRGQGGLTEAFF	TGTGCCAGCAGCCGGGGACAGGGTGGTCTCACTGAAGCTTTCTTT
.	TRBV20-1	TRBD2	TRBJ2-7	CSARDLAGGIHEQYF	TGCAGTGCTAGAGATCTAGCGGGGGGTATCCACGAGCAGTACTTC
many	TRBV12-3/TRBV12-4	.	TRBJ1-2	CASSSTSGNYGYTF	TGTGCCAGCAGTTCAACGTCCGGTAACTATGGCTACACCTTC
many	TRBV11-2	.	TRBJ1-1	CASSLELLGNTEAFF	TGTGCCAGCAGCTTAGAGTTACTCGGGAACACTGAAGCTTTCTTT
few	TRBV6-1	TRBD2	TRBJ2-2	CATGTSKDTGELFF	TGTGCCACTGGGACTAGCAAGGACACCGGGGAGCTGTTTTTT
many	TRBV5-1	.	TRBJ2-2	CASSNQGINTGELFF	TGCGCCAGCAGCAACCAGGGTATAAACACCGGGGAGCTGTTTTTT
few	TRBV27	TRBD2	TRBJ2-1	CASSLFRGGANSNEQFF	TGTGCCAGCAGTTTATTCCGCGGGGGGGCCAATAGCAATGAGCAGTTCTTC
few	TRBV29-1	.	TRBJ2-7	CSVAPGPAYEQYF	TGCAGCGTCGCCCCGGGGCCTGCCTACGAGCAGTACTTC